Listed here are 8 T cell receptor beta chains from one sample, sequenced in a study of graft-versus-host responses after intestinal transplantation (dated by TCRdb to the early 2020s). Library preparation was by the immunoSEQ multiplex PCR assay. TCRdb took this table from immuneACCESS and kept in-frame rearrangements with V and J called. Such tables lack part of the clones; where checked against another copy, unresolved V genes explain under half of the gap, and the rest is unexplained. Present in this sample are approximately 28,000 clones, roughly 93% of which were seen just once. The ten largest clones take up around 0.72% of the sample. The sample here was PBMCs, taken approximately ten weeks after intestinal transplant. These TCRs come from a human patient who received an intestinal transplant, so some T cells may come from the graft donor.

DNA of the CDR3: TGTGCCAGCAGCTTTCCTAGCGGGGGGCCGTACAATGAGCAGTTCTTC. Translation gives CASSFPSGGPYNEQFF. The chain links TRBV13 to TRBJ2-1; 11 bases are a match to TRBD2. CDR3 length: 16 residues. V lost 3 bases, J lost 4 bases, and 5 bases stayed unmatched. Germline V CDR1 and CDR2: PRHDT, FYEKMQ (reference sequence).

The genes are TRBV6-5 and TRBJ1-1, with D hard to call. V lost 0 bases and J 2 bases, leaving 10 bases between the germline ends. The CDR3 totals 15 residues. Germline CDR1 is MNHEY and CDR2 is SVGAGI. As DNA, the CDR3 is TGTGCCAGCAGTTACTCGATGTGGGGAAACACTGAAGCTTTCTTT. Residues: CASSYSMWGNTEAFF.

The chain is built from TRBV19 and TRBJ1-5; D is unclear. V lost 4 bases, J lost 2 bases, and 21 bases lay in between. Germline lookup yields CDR1 LNHDA and CDR2 SQIVND (reference sequence). There are 18 residues in the CDR3. CDR3 sequence reads: CASSTPRLLLIGNQPQHF. For the CDR3, the DNA is TGTGCCAGTAGTACACCCCGACTCCTCCTGATAGGCAATCAGCCCCAGCATTTT. Full variable domain (outside the CDR3, taken from reference TRBV19 and TRBJ1-5): DGGITQSPKYLFRKEGQNVTLSCEQNLNHDAMYWYRQDPGQGLRLIYYSQIVNDFQKGDIAEGYSVSREKKESFPLTVTSAQKNPTAFYLCASSTPRLLLIGNQPQHFGDGTRLSIL.

The chain couples TRBV2 to TRBJ1-2, with TRBD1 as a possible D gene (5 bases). Germline V gene lookup returns CDR1 SNHLY and CDR2 FYNNEI. This CDR3 comprises 14 residues. V was clipped by 10 bases and J by 0 bases, with 15 bases between them. The CDR3 loop reads CAKWGGTANYGYTF. CDR3 sequence (DNA): TGTGCCAAGTGGGGCGGTACAGCTAACTATGGCTACACCTTC.

This chain uses TRBV28 with TRBJ2-7; D unresolved. Trimming removed 1 base from V and 4 bases from J, with 5 bases in between. The germline gives CDR1 MDHEN, CDR2 SYDVKM. The CDR3 contains 12 residues. The CDR3 bases are TGTGCCAGCAGTTTATCAGGTTACGAGCAGTACTTC. Translation gives CASSLSGYEQYF.

V gene TRBV6-6 combines with J gene TRBJ1-4; D gene ambiguous. The CDR3 is made up of 16 amino acids. Trimming took off 6 bases at V and 2 bases at J, with 16 bases between the two ends. The V gene's germline CDR1 is MNHNY and CDR2 SVGAGI (reference sequence). The CDR3 coding sequence is TGTGCCAGCAGCCCTAGGTGGACGGAGACTAATGAAAAACTGTTTTTT. This codes for CASSPRWTETNEKLFF.

The rearrangement links TRBV9 to TRBJ2-3; TRBD2 matches 7 bases. Per germline, CDR1 SGDLS and CDR2 YYNGEE. This CDR3 spans 17 amino acids. V shed 3 bases and J 4 bases; nucleotides not matched to a gene: 14. In nucleotides, the CDR3 is TGTGCCAGCAGCGGTCTTTCCCGTCAGCGGGGACCAGATACGCAGTATTTT. It encodes CASSGLSRQRGPDTQYF.

This clone was observed a single time. The chain recombines TRBV2 with TRBJ2-3; perhaps D is TRBD1 or TRBD2 (5 bases each). CDR1 and CDR2 (germline): SNHLY, FYNNEI. The CDR3 covers 16 residues. The V end lost 7 bases, the J end lost 0 bases, and 17 bases lay between the germline ends. CDR3 residues: CASNQADTSSTDTQYF. As DNA, the CDR3 is TGTGCCAGCAACCAAGCGGACACGTCTAGCACAGATACGCAGTATTTT.